This TCR beta chain was captured by sequencing in a study of OX40 agonist ivuxolimab in advanced cancers. Study-level results: The expanded peripheral T cells' antigen specificity was not determined. At 0.1 to 3.0 mg/kg, CD4+ and CD8+ blood T cells expanded clonally by week 6.

Notes on this clone: The antigen remains unidentified.

The V segment lost 4 bases and the J segment 7 bases; nucleotides outside the gene matches: 10. Germline lookup yields CDR1 SGHRS and CDR2 YFSETQ. The CDR3 covers 14 residues. The table came from immunoSEQ multiplex PCR; TCRdb's copy has only in-frame clones and leaves some out. The sample has 65,000 to 95,000 clones, 80% to 95% seen once. The TCR was taken from an adult with an advanced solid tumor such as melanoma, head and neck, liver or kidney cancer. This chain uses TRBV5-1 with TRBJ1-2; TRBD1 agrees at 7 bases. The sequencing here drew on CD4+ or CD8+ T cells sorted from blood, taken in a trial of the OX40 agonist ivuxolimab. CDR3 in amino acids: CASSAQGSRGGYTF. In nucleotides, the CDR3 is TGCGCCAGCAGCGCACAGGGGTCTCGGGGTGGCTACACCTTC.